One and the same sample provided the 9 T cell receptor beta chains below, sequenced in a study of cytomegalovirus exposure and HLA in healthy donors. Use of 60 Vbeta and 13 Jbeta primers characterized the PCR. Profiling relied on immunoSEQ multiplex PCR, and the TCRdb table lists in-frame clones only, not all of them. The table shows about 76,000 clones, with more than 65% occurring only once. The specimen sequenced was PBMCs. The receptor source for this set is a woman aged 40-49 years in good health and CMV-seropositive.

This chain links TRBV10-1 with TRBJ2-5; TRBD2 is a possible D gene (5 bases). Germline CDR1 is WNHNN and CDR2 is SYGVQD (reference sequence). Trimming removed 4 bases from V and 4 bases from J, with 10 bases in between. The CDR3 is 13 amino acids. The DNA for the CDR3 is TGCGCCAGCAGTGCTATGAGGGCAGAGACCCAGTACTTC. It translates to CASSAMRAETQYF.

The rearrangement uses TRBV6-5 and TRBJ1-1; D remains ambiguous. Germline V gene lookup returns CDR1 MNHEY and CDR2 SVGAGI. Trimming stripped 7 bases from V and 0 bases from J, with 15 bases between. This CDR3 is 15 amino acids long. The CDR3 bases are TGTGCCAGCACCCTGAGGGAGGGTTTGAACACTGAAGCTTTCTTT. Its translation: CASTLREGLNTEAFF.

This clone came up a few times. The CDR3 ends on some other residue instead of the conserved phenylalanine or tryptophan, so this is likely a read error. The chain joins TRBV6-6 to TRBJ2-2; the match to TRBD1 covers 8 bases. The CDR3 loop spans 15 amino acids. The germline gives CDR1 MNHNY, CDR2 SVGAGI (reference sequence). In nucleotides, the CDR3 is TGTGCCCGCAGTTCCTTGGACAGGGCCACCGGGGAGCTGTTTCTT. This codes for CARSSLDRATGELFL.

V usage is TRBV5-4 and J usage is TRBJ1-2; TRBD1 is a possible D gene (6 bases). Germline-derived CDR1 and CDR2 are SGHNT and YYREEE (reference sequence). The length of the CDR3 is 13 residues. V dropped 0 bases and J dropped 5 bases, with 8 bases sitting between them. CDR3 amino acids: CASSLVGAYGYTF. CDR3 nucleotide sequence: TGTGCCAGCAGCTTGGTGGGGGCGTATGGCTACACCTTC.

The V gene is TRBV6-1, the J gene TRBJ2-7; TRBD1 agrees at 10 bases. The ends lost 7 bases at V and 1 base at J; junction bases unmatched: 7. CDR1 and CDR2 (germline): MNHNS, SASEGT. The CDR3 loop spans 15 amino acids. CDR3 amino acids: CASMTGGPPSYEQYF. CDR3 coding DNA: TGTGCCAGCATGACAGGGGGCCCGCCTTCCTACGAGCAGTACTTC.

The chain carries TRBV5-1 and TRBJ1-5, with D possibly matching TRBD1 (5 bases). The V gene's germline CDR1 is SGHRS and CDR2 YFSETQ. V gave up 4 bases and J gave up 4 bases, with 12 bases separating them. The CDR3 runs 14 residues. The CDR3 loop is CASSPGGQNQPQHF. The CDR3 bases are TGCGCCAGCAGCCCAGGCGGACAAAATCAGCCCCAGCATTTT.

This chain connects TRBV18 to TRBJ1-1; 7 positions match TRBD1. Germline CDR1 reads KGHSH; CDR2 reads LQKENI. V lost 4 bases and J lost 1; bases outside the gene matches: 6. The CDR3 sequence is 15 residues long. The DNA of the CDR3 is TGTGCCAGCTCACTAATCACAGGGGAGAACACTGAAGCTTTCTTT. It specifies CASSLITGENTEAFF. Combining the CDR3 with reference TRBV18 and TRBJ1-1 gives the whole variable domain NAGVMQNPRHLVRRRGQEARLRCSPMKGHSHVYWYRQLPEEGLKFMVYLQKENIIDESGMPKERFSAEFPKEGPSILRIQQVVRGDSAAYFCASSLITGENTEAFFGQGTRLTVV.

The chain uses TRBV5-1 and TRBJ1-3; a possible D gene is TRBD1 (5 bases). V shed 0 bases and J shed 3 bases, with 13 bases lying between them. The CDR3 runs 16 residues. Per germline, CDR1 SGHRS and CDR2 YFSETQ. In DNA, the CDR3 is TGCGCCAGCAGCTTGGATTTTAGGGGCAGTGGAAACACCATATATTTT. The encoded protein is CASSLDFRGSGNTIYF.

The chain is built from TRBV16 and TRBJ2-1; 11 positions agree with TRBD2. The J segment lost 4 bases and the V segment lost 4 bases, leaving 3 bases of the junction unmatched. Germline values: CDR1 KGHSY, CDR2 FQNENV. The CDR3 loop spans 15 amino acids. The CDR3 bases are TGTGCCAGCAGCCCACTAGCGGGAGAATACAATGAGCAGTTCTTC. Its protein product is CASSPLAGEYNEQFF.